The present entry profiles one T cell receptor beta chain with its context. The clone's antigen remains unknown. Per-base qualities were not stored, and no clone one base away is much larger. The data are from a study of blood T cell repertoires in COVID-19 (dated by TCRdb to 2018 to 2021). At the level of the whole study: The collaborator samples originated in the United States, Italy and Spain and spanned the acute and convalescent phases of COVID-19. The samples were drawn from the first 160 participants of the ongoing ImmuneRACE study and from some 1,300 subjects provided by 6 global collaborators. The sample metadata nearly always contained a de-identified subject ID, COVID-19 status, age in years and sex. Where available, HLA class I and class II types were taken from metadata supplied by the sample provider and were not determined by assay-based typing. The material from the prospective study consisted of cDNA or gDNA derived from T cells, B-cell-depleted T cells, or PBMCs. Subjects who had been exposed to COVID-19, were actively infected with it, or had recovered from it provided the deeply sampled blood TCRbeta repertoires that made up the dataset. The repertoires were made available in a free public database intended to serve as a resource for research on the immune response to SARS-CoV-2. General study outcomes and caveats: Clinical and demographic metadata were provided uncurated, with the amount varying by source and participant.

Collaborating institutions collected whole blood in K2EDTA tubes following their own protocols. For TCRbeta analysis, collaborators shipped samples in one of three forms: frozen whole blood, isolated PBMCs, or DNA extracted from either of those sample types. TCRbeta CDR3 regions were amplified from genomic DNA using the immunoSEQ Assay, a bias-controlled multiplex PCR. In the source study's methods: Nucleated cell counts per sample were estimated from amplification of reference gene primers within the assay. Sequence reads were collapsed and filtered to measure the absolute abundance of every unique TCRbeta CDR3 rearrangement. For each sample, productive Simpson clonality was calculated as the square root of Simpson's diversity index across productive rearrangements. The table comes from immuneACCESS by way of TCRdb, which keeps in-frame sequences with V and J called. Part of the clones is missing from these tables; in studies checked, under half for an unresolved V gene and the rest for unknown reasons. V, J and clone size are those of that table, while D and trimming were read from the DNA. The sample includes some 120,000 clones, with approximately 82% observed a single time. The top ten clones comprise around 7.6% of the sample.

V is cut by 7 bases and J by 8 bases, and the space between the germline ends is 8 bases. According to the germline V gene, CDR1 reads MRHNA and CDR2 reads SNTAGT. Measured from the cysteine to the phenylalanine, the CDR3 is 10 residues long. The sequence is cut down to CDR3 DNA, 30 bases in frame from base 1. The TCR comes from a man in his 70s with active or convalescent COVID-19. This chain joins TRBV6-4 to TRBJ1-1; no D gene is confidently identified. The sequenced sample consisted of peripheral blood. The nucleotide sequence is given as TGTGCCAGCACTCCTAGGGAAGCTTTCTTT. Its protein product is CASTPREAFF.